Listed below are T cell receptor beta chains from one sample, sequenced in a study of human T cells and chemical hapten exposure. TCRdb re-called the RACE reads through MiXCR, storing one row per CDR3 protein. Among 180,000 or so distinct CDR3 sequences listed, about 31% were seen once. Sample: whole blood, taken in connection with sensitization to the hapten diphenylcyclopropenone (DPC). These TCRs come from a woman between 25 and 40 years old with alopecia areata. Some clones in this sample may be carry-over from other donors' samples. Each CDR3 is given with its conserved first and last residue. The D gene is left open where the match is weak. Clone sizes are given selectively: once, few, many, or a class where the clone is expanded.

v_gene,d_gene,abundance,j_gene,CDR3aa,CDR3nt
TRBV7-8,.,many,TRBJ2-2,CASSPRDTGELFF,TGTGCCAGCAGCCCGAGGGACACCGGGGAGCTGTTTTTT
TRBV28,.,.,TRBJ2-7,CASMWSRATYEQYF,TGTGCCAGCATGTGGAGTAGGGCGACCTACGAGCAGTACTTC
TRBV28,TRBD1,.,TRBJ1-2,CASSLSGGHGYTF,TGTGCCAGCAGTTTATCAGGGGGCCACGGCTACACCTTC
TRBV7-6,.,.,TRBJ2-1,CATTQGPDYNEQFF,TGTGCCACCACACAGGGACCGGATTACAATGAGCAGTTCTTC
TRBV29-1,TRBD2,few,TRBJ2-5,CSAWGTSGGAFQETQYF,TGCAGCGCCTGGGGGACTAGCGGGGGGGCGTTTCAAGAGACCCAGTACTTC
TRBV4-1,.,.,TRBJ1-2,CASSQEDPGLEGYTF,TGCGCCAGCAGCCAAGAGGATCCAGGGTTGGAAGGCTACACCTTC
TRBV28,.,.,TRBJ2-3,CASSLYRAGTTDTQYF,TGTGCCAGCAGTTTGTATAGGGCGGGTACAACAGATACGCAGTATTTT
TRBV29-1,.,few,TRBJ1-1,CSVGTLNMNTEAFF,TGCAGCGTTGGCACCCTTAATATGAACACTGAAGCTTTCTTT
TRBV19,.,.,TRBJ2-7,CASSEPMGSYEQYF,TGTGCCAGTAGTGAGCCAATGGGGTCCTACGAGCAGTACTTC
TRBV18,.,.,TRBJ2-5,CASSPEGTETQYF,TGTGCCAGCTCACCGGAGGGGACGGAGACCCAGTACTTC
TRBV4-3,.,few,TRBJ2-3,CASSQESRGDTQYF,TGCGCCAGCAGCCAAGAGTCTCGTGGAGATACGCAGTATTTT
TRBV7-8,.,.,TRBJ2-5,CASRDVGGKETQYF,TGTGCCAGCAGGGACGTGGGGGGCAAAGAGACCCAGTACTTC
TRBV11-1,TRBD1,.,TRBJ2-3,CASRRPGTGKTDTQYF,TGTGCCAGCAGAAGACCCGGGACAGGGAAGACAGATACGCAGTATTTT
TRBV7-2,.,.,TRBJ1-6,CASSLGAGKGNSPLHF,TGTGCCAGCAGCTTAGGGGCAGGGAAAGGGAATTCACCCCTCCACTTT
TRBV28,.,.,TRBJ2-7,CASSDPGPLAYEQYF,TGTGCCAGCAGCGATCCGGGACCCCTGGCCTACGAGCAGTACTTC
TRBV28,.,few,TRBJ1-1,CASSQDQGNTEAFF,TGTGCCAGCAGTCAGGACCAGGGTAACACTGAAGCTTTCTTT
TRBV20-1,TRBD1,few,TRBJ2-7,CSAQTGTLNYEQYF,TGCAGTGCTCAGACAGGGACCTTAAACTACGAGCAGTACTTC
TRBV11-1,.,few,TRBJ2-6,CASSLSLQGGTLNVLTF,TGTGCCAGCAGCTTATCCCTACAAGGTGGAACCCTCAACGTCCTGACTTTC
TRBV2,TRBD1,.,TRBJ1-5,CASRRDSYSNQPQHF,TGTGCCAGCAGAAGGGACAGTTATAGCAATCAGCCCCAGCATTTT
TRBV7-9,.,.,TRBJ1-4,CASSRENEKLFF,TGTGCCAGCAGCCGCGAGAATGAAAAACTGTTTTTT
TRBV20-1,TRBD2,many,TRBJ2-3,CSALGRGADTQYF,TGCAGCGCGCTGGGGAGGGGCGCAGATACGCAGTATTTT
TRBV3-1,.,.,TRBJ1-6,CASSQETGYGSPLHF,TGTGCCAGCAGCCAAGAGACAGGATACGGTTCACCCCTCCACTTT
TRBV28,.,many,TRBJ2-5,CASSFKETQYF,TGTGCCAGCAGTTTTAAAGAGACCCAGTACTTC
TRBV6-2/TRBV6-3,.,few,TRBJ2-7,CASSSSPGGYYEQYF,.
TRBV9,TRBD2,.,TRBJ2-2,CASSQQPVGLANTGELFF,TGTGCCAGCAGCCAGCAGCCGGTCGGACTAGCGAACACCGGGGAGCTGTTTTTT
TRBV12-3/TRBV12-4,TRBD1,.,TRBJ2-1,CASSSGTGGREQFF,TGTGCCAGCAGCTCCGGGACAGGGGGGCGGGAGCAGTTCTTC
TRBV6-6,.,few,TRBJ1-5,CASSYTGDGNQPQHF,TGTGCCAGCAGTTACACCGGGGATGGCAATCAGCCCCAGCATTTT
TRBV28,.,few,TRBJ1-5,CASSLLEEPQHF,TGTGCCAGCAGTTTATTGGAGGAGCCCCAGCATTTT
TRBV27,TRBD2,.,TRBJ2-4,CASRGLAGTKNIQYF,TGTGCCAGCAGAGGACTAGCGGGGACCAAAAACATTCAGTACTTC
TRBV20-1,TRBD2,many,TRBJ2-3,CSARDLLAGGSDTQYF,TGCAGTGCTAGAGATCTCCTAGCGGGAGGGTCGGATACGCAGTATTTT
TRBV14,.,.,TRBJ1-3,CASSQRQDSGNTIYF,TGTGCCAGCAGCCAGAGGCAGGACTCTGGAAACACCATATATTTT
TRBV7-9,TRBD2,few,TRBJ2-7,CASSTWTSGSSEQYF,TGTGCCAGCAGCACGTGGACTAGCGGGAGTAGTGAGCAGTACTTC
TRBV7-2,.,.,TRBJ2-1,CASHGIQSSYNEQFF,TGTGCCAGCCACGGAATCCAAAGCTCCTACAATGAGCAGTTCTTC
TRBV7-6,.,few,TRBJ1-3,CASSSGPPGGNTIYF,TGTGCCAGCAGCTCAGGACCCCCTGGGGGAAACACCATATATTTT
TRBV28,.,.,TRBJ2-7,CASNPGTLNSYEQYF,TGTGCCAGCAACCCTGGGACTCTGAACTCCTACGAGCAGTACTTC
TRBV7-2,.,.,TRBJ1-5,CASSRGTSGGNQPQHF,TGTGCCAGCAGCCGCGGGACATCAGGGGGCAATCAGCCCCAGCATTTT
TRBV2,.,.,TRBJ2-3,CASSEGEWDTQYF,TGTGCCAGCAGTGAAGGGGAGTGGGATACGCAGTATTTT
TRBV9,.,.,TRBJ2-5,CASSVAPGETQYF,TGTGCCAGCAGCGTAGCTCCCGGAGAGACCCAGTACTTC
TRBV10-3,.,few,TRBJ2-2,CAISERENTGELFF,TGTGCCATCAGTGAGAGAGAGAACACCGGGGAGCTGTTTTTT
TRBV29-1,.,.,TRBJ1-2,CSVERDAYGYTF,TGCAGCGTTGAACGGGACGCCTATGGCTACACCTTC
TRBV29-1,.,.,TRBJ2-1,CSVEAALRYEQFF,TGCAGCGTTGAGGCAGCGCTTCGGTATGAGCAGTTCTTC
TRBV2,.,.,TRBJ1-5,CASTSDRARGNQPQHF,TGTGCCAGCACCTCCGACCGCGCCAGGGGCAATCAGCCCCAGCATTTT
TRBV7-6,.,few,TRBJ1-5,CASSLLQGRSNQPQHF,TGTGCCAGCAGCTTACTCCAGGGGAGGTCGAATCAGCCCCAGCATTTT
TRBV5-5,.,few,TRBJ2-7,CASSLDRSSNEQYF,TGTGCCAGCAGCTTGGACAGGTCCTCAAACGAGCAGTACTTC
TRBV7-2,.,.,TRBJ1-1,CASSSSMGNTEAFF,TGTGCCAGCAGCTCGTCGATGGGGAACACTGAAGCTTTCTTT
TRBV29-1,.,.,TRBJ1-1,CSGRRGAALDTEAFF,TGCAGCGGGCGGAGGGGGGCGGCGTTAGACACTGAAGCTTTCTTT
TRBV28,TRBD1,.,TRBJ1-2,CASHGQGALYGYTF,TGTGCCAGCCACGGACAGGGCGCTCTATATGGCTACACCTTC
TRBV5-1,TRBD2,.,TRBJ2-1,CASSQWTSGRSNEQFF,TGCGCCAGCAGCCAATGGACTAGCGGGAGGAGTAATGAGCAGTTCTTC
TRBV7-7,.,.,TRBJ1-5,CASSLTPDQPQHF,TGTGCTAGCAGCTTAACACCTGATCAGCCCCAGCATTTT
TRBV28,.,few,TRBJ2-7,CASSSGVRQYF,TGTGCCAGCAGTTCAGGTGTACGGCAGTACTTC
TRBV28,.,few,TRBJ1-1,CASTPRFRRLAVNTEAFF,TGTGCCAGCACCCCCCGGTTCAGAAGACTAGCCGTGAACACTGAAGCTTTCTTT
TRBV5-1,.,.,TRBJ2-1,CASSSHMNEQFF,TGCGCCAGCAGCTCCCATATGAATGAGCAGTTCTTC
TRBV29-1,.,few,TRBJ2-7,CSVADHRGIGEQYF,TGCAGCGTCGCCGATCACAGAGGGATCGGCGAGCAGTACTTC
TRBV29-1,.,few,TRBJ1-1,CSVAGYTEAFF,TGCAGCGTTGCAGGGTACACTGAAGCTTTCTTT
TRBV28,.,few,TRBJ1-5,CASSRSGNQPQHF,TGTGCCAGCAGTCGATCAGGGAATCAGCCCCAGCATTTT
TRBV7-2,.,.,TRBJ2-2,CASSRGWPGDTGELFF,TGTGCCAGCAGCCGTGGGTGGCCAGGGGACACCGGGGAGCTGTTTTTT